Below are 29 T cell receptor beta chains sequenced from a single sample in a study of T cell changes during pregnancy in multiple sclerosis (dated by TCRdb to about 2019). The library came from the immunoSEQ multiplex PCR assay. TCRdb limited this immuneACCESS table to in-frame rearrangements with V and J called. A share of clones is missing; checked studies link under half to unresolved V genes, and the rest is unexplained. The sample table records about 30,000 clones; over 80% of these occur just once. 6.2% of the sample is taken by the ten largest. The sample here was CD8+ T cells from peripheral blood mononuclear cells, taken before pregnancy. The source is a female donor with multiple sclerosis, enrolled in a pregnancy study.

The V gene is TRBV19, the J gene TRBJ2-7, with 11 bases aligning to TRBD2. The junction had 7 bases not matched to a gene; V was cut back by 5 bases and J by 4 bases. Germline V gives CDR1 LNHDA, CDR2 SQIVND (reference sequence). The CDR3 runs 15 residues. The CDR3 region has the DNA TGTGCCAGTAGTCCTACCGGGACTAGCGGTTACGAGCAGTACTTC. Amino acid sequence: CASSPTGTSGYEQYF.

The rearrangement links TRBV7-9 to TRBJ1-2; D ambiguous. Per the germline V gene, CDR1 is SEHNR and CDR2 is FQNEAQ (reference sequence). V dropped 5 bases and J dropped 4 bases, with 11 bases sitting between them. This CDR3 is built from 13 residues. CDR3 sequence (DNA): TGTGCCAGCAGCGTCGGCGGGAGCTATGGCTACACCTTC. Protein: CASSVGGSYGYTF.

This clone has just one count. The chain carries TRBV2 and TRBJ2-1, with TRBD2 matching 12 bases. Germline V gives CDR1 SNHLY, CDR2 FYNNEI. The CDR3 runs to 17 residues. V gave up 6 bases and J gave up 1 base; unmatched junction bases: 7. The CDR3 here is CASSTGLAGSSYNEQFF. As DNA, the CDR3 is TGTGCCAGCAGCACGGGACTAGCGGGCTCATCCTACAATGAGCAGTTCTTC.

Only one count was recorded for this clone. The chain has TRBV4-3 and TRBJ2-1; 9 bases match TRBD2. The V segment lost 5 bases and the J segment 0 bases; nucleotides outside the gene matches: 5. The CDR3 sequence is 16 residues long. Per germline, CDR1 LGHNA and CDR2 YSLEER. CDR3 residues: CASSGLAGSSYNEQFF. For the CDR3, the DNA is TGCGCCAGCAGCGGTCTAGCGGGGAGCTCCTACAATGAGCAGTTCTTC.

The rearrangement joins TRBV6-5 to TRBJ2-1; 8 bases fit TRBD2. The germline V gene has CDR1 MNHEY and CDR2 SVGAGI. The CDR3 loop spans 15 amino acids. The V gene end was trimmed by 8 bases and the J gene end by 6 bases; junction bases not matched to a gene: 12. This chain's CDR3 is CASSATGGPFNEQFF. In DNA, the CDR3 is TGTGCCAGCTCGGCAACGGGAGGGCCCTTCAATGAGCAGTTCTTC.

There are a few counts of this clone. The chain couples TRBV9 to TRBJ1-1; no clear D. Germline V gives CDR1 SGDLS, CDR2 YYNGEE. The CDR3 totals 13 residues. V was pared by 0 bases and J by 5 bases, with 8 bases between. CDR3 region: CASSVVAGTEAFF. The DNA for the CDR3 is TGTGCCAGCAGCGTAGTGGCGGGGACTGAAGCTTTCTTT.

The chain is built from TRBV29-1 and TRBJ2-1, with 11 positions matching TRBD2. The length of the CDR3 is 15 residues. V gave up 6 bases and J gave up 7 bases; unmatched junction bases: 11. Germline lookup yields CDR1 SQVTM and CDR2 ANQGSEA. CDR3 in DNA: TGCAGCGTAGAAACTAGCGGGAGTTTCGGGAATGAGCAGTTCTTC. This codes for CSVETSGSFGNEQFF.

In nucleotides, the CDR3 is TGTGCCAGCGAACCCACCGGAAGCGGCTACACAGATACGCAGTATTTT. This sequence encodes CASEPTGSGYTDTQYF. The V call is TRBV7-9, the J call TRBJ2-3; weak D call: TRBD2 (5 bases). V was pared by 8 bases and J by 2 bases, with 20 bases between. Germline-derived CDR1 and CDR2 are SEHNR and FQNEAQ (reference sequence). This CDR3 spans 16 amino acids.

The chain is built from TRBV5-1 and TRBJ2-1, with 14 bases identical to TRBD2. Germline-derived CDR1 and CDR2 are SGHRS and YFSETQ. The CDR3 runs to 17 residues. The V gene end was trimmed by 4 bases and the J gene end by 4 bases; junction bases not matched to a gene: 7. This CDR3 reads CASSGQGLAGDYNEQFF. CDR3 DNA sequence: TGCGCCAGCAGCGGCCAGGGACTAGCGGGAGATTACAATGAGCAGTTCTTC.

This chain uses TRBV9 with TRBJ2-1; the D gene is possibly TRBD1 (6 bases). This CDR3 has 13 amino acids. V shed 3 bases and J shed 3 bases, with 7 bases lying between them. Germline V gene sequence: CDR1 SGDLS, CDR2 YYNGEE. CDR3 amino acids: CASSGDNYNEQFF. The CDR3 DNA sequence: TGTGCCAGCAGCGGGGACAACTACAATGAGCAGTTCTTC.

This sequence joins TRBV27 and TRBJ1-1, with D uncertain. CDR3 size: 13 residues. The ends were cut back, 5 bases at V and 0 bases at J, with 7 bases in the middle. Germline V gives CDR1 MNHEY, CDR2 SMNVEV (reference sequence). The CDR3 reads CASSRVLNTEAFF. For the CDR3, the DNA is TGTGCCAGCAGTCGGGTACTGAACACTGAAGCTTTCTTT.

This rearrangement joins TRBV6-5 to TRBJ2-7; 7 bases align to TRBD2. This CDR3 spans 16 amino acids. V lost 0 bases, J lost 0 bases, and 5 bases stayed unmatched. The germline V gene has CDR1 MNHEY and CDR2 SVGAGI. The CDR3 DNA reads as TGTGCCAGCAGTTACTCGGCGGGAGCCCTCTCCTACGAGCAGTACTTC. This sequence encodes CASSYSAGALSYEQYF.

The CDR3 sequence: CAISDPPISYEQYF. The CDR3 DNA is TGTGCCATCAGTGACCCCCCTATCTCCTACGAGCAGTACTTC. This sequence joins TRBV10-3 and TRBJ2-7; no definite D call. Germline V gene lookup returns CDR1 ENHRY and CDR2 SYGVKD. The V end lost 3 bases, the J end lost 0 bases, and 9 bases lay between the germline ends. This CDR3 contains 14 residues.

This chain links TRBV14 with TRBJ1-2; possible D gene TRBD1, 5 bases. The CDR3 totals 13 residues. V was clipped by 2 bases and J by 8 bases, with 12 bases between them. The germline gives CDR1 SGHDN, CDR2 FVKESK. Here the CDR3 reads CASSQRQGRGYTF. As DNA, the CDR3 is TGTGCCAGCAGCCAAAGGCAGGGTAGAGGCTACACCTTC.

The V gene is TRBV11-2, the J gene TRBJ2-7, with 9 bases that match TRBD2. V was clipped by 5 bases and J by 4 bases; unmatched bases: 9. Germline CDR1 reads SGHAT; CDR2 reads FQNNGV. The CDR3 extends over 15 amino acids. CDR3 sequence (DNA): TGTGCCAGCAGCCACGGGGGACTAGCTCATTACGAGCAGTACTTC. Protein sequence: CASSHGGLAHYEQYF. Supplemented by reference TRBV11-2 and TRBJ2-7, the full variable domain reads EAGVAQSPRYKIIEKRQSVAFWCNPISGHATLYWYQQILGQGPKLLIQFQNNGVVDDSQLPKDRFSAERLKGVDSTLKIQPAKLEDSAVYLCASSHGGLAHYEQYFGPGTRLTVT.

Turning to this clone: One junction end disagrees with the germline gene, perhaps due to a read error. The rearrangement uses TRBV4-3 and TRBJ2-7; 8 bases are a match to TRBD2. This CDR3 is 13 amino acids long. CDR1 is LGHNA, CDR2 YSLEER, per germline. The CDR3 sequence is CASGQGLGYEQYF. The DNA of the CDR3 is TGCGCCAGCGGCCAGGGACTAGGGTACGAGCAGTACTTC.

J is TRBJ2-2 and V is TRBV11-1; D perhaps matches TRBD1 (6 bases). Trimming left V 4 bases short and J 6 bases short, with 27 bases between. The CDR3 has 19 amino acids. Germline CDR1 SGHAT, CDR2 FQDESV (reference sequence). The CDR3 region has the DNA TGTGCCAGCAGCTCAAGTGGACGGACGGGACACCTCTACGCCGGGGAGCTGTTTTTT. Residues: CASSSSGRTGHLYAGELFF.

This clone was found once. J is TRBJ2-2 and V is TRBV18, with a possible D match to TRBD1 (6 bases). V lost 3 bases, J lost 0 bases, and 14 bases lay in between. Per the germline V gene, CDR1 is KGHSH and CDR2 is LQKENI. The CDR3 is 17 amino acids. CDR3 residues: CASSPQTGPSNTGELFF. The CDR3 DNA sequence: TGTGCCAGCTCACCCCAGACAGGTCCCTCGAACACCGGGGAGCTGTTTTTT.

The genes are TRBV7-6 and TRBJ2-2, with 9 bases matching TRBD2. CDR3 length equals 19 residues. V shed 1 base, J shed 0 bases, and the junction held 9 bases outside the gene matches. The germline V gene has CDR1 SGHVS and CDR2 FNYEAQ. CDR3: CASSLGALAGLANTGELFF. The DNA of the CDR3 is TGTGCCAGCAGCTTAGGGGCACTAGCGGGCCTCGCGAACACCGGGGAGCTGTTTTTT.

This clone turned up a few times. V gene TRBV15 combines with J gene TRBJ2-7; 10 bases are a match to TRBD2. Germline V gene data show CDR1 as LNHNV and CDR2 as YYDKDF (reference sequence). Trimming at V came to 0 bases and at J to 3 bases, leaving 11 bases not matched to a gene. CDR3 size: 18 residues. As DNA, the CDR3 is TGTGCCACCAGCAGAGATGAGGTGGGCCTAGCGGGGGACTACGAGCAGTACTTC. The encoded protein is CATSRDEVGLAGDYEQYF. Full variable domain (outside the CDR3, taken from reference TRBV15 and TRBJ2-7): DAMVIQNPRYQVTQFGKPVTLSCSQTLNHNVMYWYQQKSSQAPKLLFHYYDKDFNNEADTPDNFQSRRPNTSFCFLDIRSPGLGDTAMYLCATSRDEVGLAGDYEQYFGPGTRLTVT.

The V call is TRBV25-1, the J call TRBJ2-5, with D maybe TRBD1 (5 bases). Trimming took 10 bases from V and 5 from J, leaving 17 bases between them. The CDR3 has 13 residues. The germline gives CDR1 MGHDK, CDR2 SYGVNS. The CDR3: CATIGAGQETQYF. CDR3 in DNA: TGTGCCACCATTGGGGCCGGTCAGGAGACCCAGTACTTC. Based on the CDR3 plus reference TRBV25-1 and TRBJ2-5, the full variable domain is EADIYQTPRYLVIGTGKKITLECSQTMGHDKMYWYQQDPGMELHLIHYSYGVNSTEKGDLSSESTVSRIRTEHFPLTLESARPSHTSQYLCATIGAGQETQYFGPGTRLLVL.

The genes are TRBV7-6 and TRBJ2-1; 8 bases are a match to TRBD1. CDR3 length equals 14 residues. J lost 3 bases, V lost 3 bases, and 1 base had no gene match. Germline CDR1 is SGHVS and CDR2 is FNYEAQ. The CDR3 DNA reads TGTGCCAGCAGCTTGGGACAGGTCTACAATGAGCAGTTCTTC. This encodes CASSLGQVYNEQFF.

The chain's CDR3 is CASSQATSGRREQFF. CDR3 in DNA: TGCGCCAGCAGCCAAGCGACTAGCGGGAGACGTGAGCAGTTCTTC. The rearrangement links TRBV4-3 to TRBJ2-1; 12 nucleotides line up with TRBD2. After removal of 1 base from V and 9 bases from J, the junction contained 4 bases not matched to a gene. The CDR3 consists of 15 residues. Germline V gene sequence: CDR1 LGHNA, CDR2 YSLEER.

As DNA, the CDR3 is TGTGCCAGCACCGATAGGGCAGGGATCACTGAAGCTTTCTTT. Its protein product is CASTDRAGITEAFF. The chain uses TRBV7-9 and TRBJ1-1, with D maybe TRBD1 (5 bases). The CDR3 contains 14 residues. From germline, CDR1 is SEHNR and CDR2 FQNEAQ (reference sequence). Trimming removed 7 bases from V and 4 bases from J, with 16 bases in between.

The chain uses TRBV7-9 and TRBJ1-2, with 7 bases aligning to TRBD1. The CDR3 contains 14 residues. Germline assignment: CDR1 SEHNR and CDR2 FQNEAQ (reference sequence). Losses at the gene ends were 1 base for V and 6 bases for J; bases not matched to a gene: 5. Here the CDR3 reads CASSLGQGVNGYTF. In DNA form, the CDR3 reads TGTGCCAGCAGCTTAGGACAGGGAGTCAATGGCTACACCTTC.

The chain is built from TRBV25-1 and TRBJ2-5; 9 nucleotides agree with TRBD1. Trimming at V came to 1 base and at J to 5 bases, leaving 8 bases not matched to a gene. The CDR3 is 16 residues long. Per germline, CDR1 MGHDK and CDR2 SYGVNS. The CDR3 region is CASSEFNRGRQETQYF. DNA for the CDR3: TGTGCCAGCAGTGAATTTAACAGGGGGCGTCAGGAGACCCAGTACTTC.

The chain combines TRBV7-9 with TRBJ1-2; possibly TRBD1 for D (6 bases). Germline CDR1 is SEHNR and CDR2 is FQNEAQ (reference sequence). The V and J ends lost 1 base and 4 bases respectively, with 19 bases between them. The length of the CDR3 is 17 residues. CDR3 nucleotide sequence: TGTGCCAGCAGCTTAGGGTATAGAGGACAGCCAACCTATGGCTACACCTTC. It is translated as CASSLGYRGQPTYGYTF.

CDR3 coding DNA: TGTGCCAGCAGCCCACGACAGGGAACGGACTATGGCTACACCTTC. This codes for CASSPRQGTDYGYTF. This chain uses TRBV11-3 with TRBJ1-2; the match to TRBD1 covers 7 bases. The CDR3 runs 15 residues. The trim removed 5 bases at V and 3 bases at J, leaving 9 bases unmatched. The germline V gene has CDR1 SGHNT and CDR2 YENEEA.

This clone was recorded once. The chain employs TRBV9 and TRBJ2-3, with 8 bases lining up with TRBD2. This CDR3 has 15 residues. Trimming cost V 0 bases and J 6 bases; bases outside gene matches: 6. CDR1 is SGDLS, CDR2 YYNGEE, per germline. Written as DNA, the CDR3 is TGTGCCAGCAGCGTAGCGGGGACTAGAGCCGATACGCAGTATTTT. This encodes CASSVAGTRADTQYF. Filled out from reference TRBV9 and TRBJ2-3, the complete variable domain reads DSGVTQTPKHLITATGQRVTLRCSPRSGDLSVYWYQQSLDQGLQFLIQYYNGEERAKGNILERFSAQQFPDLHSELNLSSLELGDSALYFCASSVAGTRADTQYFGPGTRLTVL.